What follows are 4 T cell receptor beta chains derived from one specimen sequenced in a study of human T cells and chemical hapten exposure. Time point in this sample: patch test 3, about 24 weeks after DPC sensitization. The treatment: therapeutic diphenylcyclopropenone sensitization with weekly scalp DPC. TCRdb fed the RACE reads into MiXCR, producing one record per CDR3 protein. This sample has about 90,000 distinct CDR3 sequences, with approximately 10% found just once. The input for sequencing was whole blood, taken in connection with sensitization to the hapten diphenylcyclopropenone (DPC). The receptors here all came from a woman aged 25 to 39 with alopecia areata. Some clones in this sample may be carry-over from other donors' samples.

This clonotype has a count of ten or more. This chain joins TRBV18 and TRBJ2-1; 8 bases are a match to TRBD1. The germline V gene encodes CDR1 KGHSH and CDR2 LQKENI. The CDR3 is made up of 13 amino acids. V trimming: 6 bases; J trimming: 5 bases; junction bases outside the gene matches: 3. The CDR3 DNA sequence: TGTGCCAGCTCGCAGGGGGCGCACAATGAGCAGTTCTTC. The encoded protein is CASSQGAHNEQFF.

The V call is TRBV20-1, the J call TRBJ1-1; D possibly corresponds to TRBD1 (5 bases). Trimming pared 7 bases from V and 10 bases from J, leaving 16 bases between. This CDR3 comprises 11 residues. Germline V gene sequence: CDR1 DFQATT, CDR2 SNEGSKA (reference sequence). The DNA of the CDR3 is TGCAGTGTTCAGGGCTTCGTAGGAGCTTTCTTT. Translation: CSVQGFVGAFF.

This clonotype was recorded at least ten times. The CDR3 sequence: CASSLADSPLHF. The CDR3 nucleotides are TGTGCCAGCAGCCTTGCAGATTCACCCCTCCACTTT. This rearrangement joins TRBV7-9 to TRBJ1-6; D unresolved. Trimming left V 5 bases short and J 8 bases short, with 7 bases between. Germline V gives CDR1 SEHNR, CDR2 FQNEAQ (reference sequence). This CDR3 spans 12 amino acids.

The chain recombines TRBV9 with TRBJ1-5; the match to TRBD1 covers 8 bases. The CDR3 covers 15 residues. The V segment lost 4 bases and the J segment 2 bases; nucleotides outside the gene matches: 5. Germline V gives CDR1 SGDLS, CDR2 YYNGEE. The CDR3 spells CASSQGQGRNQPQHF. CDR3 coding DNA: TGTGCCAGCAGCCAAGGACAGGGCCGCAATCAGCCCCAGCATTTT.